This TCR beta chain was recorded in a study of blood T cell repertoires in COVID-19. Study information: The study drew acute and convalescent COVID-19 samples from the United States, Italy and Spain. Sources were T cells, B-cell-depleted T cells, or PBMCs; the material itself was cDNA or gDNA.

Per the authors' pipeline: The authors estimated nucleated cell counts from reference gene primer amplification. Sequencing used immunoSEQ multiplex PCR; TCRdb keeps in-frame clones, though not all of them. V, J and clone size derive from that table, while D and trimming were established from the DNA sequence. Among over 95,000 clones listed, around four fifths were seen once. This CDR3 contains 13 residues. Looked up from germline, CDR1 is LNHDA and CDR2 is SQIVND (reference sequence). Germline trimming cut 4 bases from V and 8 bases from J; bases unmatched to any gene: 4. J is TRBJ1-4 and V is TRBV19; the match to TRBD1 covers 7 bases. The TCR originated in a woman between 40 and 50 years old with acute or convalescent COVID-19. Material: peripheral blood. The CDR3, as DNA: TGTGCCAGTAGTAATACAGGGGTCGAAAAACTGTTTTTT. This codes for CASSNTGVEKLFF. The entire variable domain, with the rest obtained from reference TRBV19 and TRBJ1-4, is as follows: DGGITQSPKYLFRKEGQNVTLSCEQNLNHDAMYWYRQDPGQGLRLIYYSQIVNDFQKGDIAEGYSVSREKKESFPLTVTSAQKNPTAFYLCASSNTGVEKLFFGSGTQLSVL.